This TCR beta chain was recorded in a study of PD-1 blockade in classical Hodgkin lymphoma. Notes on the study in general: Healthy donors were reported to have higher baseline TCR diversity than newly diagnosed patients.

Sequenced by immunoSEQ multiplex PCR; TCRdb stores in-frame clones only, minus some. The sample consists of under 110,000 clones, approximately 90% of them appearing once. Remarks on this clone: Its antigen remains unknown.

The length of the CDR3 is 17 residues. Germline trimming cut 1 base from V and 2 bases from J; bases unmatched to any gene: 6. The germline gives CDR1 MGHDK, CDR2 SYGVNS. Every single patient, without exception, relapsed after autologous stem cell transplantation, and brentuximab vedotin exposure varied. This TCR derives from a human donor with classical Hodgkin lymphoma. The chain couples TRBV25-1 to TRBJ1-5; 9 bases are shared with TRBD1. Sequences were derived from peripheral blood mononuclear cells (PBMCs), sampled before the second cycle of nivolumab. As DNA, the CDR3 is TGTGCCAGCAGTGAATCGGGGGGACAGGGCGGCAATCAGCCCCAGCATTTT. Protein sequence: CASSESGGQGGNQPQHF. Drawing the rest from reference TRBV25-1 and TRBJ1-5, the complete variable domain is EADIYQTPRYLVIGTGKKITLECSQTMGHDKMYWYQQDPGMELHLIHYSYGVNSTEKGDLSSESTVSRIRTEHFPLTLESARPSHTSQYLCASSESGGQGGNQPQHFGDGTRLSIL.